This T cell receptor (beta chain) comes out of a study of human T cells and chemical hapten exposure. This CDR3 comprises 15 residues. Trimming shortened V by 6 bases and J by 7 bases, and 21 bases separated the two germline ends. Germline V lookup: CDR1 SQVTM, CDR2 ANQGSEA. Individual cDNA molecules in this library carried unique molecular identifiers. Using its own MiXCR run on the reads, TCRdb lists one record per CDR3 protein. The table lists about 120,000 distinct CDR3 sequences, over 7% of them singletons. This clonotype appeared many times. Before extraction, the whole blood was not fractionated, and total RNA was taken from it.

Input material: whole blood. The chain uses TRBV29-1 and TRBJ1-4, with a weak D call TRBD1 (6 bases). The receptor's source is a human donor in good health. Some clones in this sample may be carry-over from other donors' samples. CDR3 sequence reads: CSVGTSDSFAEKLFF. The CDR3 DNA reads as TGCAGCGTAGGAACTTCGGACAGTTTCGCTGAAAAACTGTTTTTT.